This T cell receptor (beta chain) originates from a study of T cells expressing NK-cell markers. This CDR3 spans 15 amino acids. Germline V gene lookup returns CDR1 SGHVS and CDR2 FQNEAQ. TCRdb reprocessed the 5' RACE reads and stores each CDR3 protein as one record, lacking DNA. The sample totals 300,000 to 500,000 distinct CDR3 sequences. Specimen: blood T cells: a sorted CD56 or NKG2C T cell subset, CD4+ or CD8+ T cells, or bulk PBMC T cells (not recorded which). The sequence was collected from a woman in her forties or fifties in good health. The chain carries TRBV7-8 and TRBJ2-7. The CDR3: CASSSMVQTSQEQYF. Together with reference TRBV7-8 and TRBJ2-7, the CDR3 gives the full variable domain: GAGVSQSPRYKVAKRGQDVALRCDPISGHVSLFWYQQALGQGPEFLTYFQNEAQLDKSGLPSDRFFAERPEGSVSTLKIQRTQQEDSAVYLCASSSMVQTSQEQYFGPGTRLTVT.